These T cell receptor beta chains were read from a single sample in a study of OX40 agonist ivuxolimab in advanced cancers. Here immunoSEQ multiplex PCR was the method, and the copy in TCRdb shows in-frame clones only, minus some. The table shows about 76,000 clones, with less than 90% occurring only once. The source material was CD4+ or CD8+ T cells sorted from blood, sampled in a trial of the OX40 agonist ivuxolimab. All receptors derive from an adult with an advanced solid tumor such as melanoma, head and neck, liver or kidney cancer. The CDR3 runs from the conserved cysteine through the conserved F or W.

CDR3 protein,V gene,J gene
CASSMVGQGDEKLFF,TRBV19,TRBJ1-4
CASSQPGQEKTTDTQYF,TRBV5-4,TRBJ2-3
CASRETHSDSPLHF,TRBV10-2,TRBJ1-6
CASSRQGANYGYTF,TRBV19,TRBJ1-2
CAIRESLQETQYF,TRBV10-3,TRBJ2-5
CASSFEGQVNSPLHF,TRBV27,TRBJ1-6
CASRQKGLGDRGETQYF,TRBV27,TRBJ2-5
CASSLPYEQYF,TRBV6-1,TRBJ2-7
CASSPFGTVSYGYTF,TRBV28,TRBJ1-2
CASSRGGGGTQYF,TRBV27,TRBJ2-5
CASSLQDNEQFF,TRBV11-3,TRBJ2-1
CASIPGQGGNYGYTF,TRBV5-1,TRBJ1-2
CASSYSETSGYNEQFF,TRBV6-6,TRBJ2-1
CASSTWTGDGYTF,TRBV7-6,TRBJ1-2
CASSAWTAPNTEAFF,TRBV9,TRBJ1-1
CASSLATTSYNEQFF,TRBV6-5,TRBJ2-1
CASSLISGQVGGYTF,TRBV5-1,TRBJ1-2
CASRGQNTDTQYF,TRBV28,TRBJ2-3
CATSRDSKSRDLNQPQHF,TRBV15,TRBJ1-5
CASSTAGGSSYEQYF,TRBV6-5,TRBJ2-7
CASSLEGDRGHTIYF,TRBV5-1,TRBJ1-3
CASSLGQGREKLFF,TRBV5-1,TRBJ1-4